The 14 T cell receptor beta chains reported below all come from one sample, sequenced in a study of Ad26.COV2.S vaccination and SARS-CoV-2 variants listed by TCRdb under 2021. The treatment or condition label of this sample denotes: some 19 received Ad26.COV2.S at low or high dose, single or two shots; 5 received placebo; per-sample allocation not given. For vaccine and placebo recipients, repertoires were sequenced using samples collected on day 63 after the first injection. The library was prepared using the immunoSEQ multiplex PCR assay. In its TCRdb copy, this immuneACCESS table keeps in-frame sequences only and misses some clones. Where compared with another copy, unresolved V genes explain less than half of these, and the others have no known cause. A total of 300,000 to 400,000 clones appear in this sample, roughly 90% of them only once. In total, the top ten clones hold 4.5% to 7% of the sample.

This specimen consisted of peripheral blood, obtained in a trial of Ad26.COV2.S vaccine versus placebo. All receptors come from a person between 18 and 59 years old who received the Ad26.COV2.S COVID-19 vaccine or a placebo.

The chain uses TRBV6-2 or TRBV6-3 and TRBJ2-7; D ambiguous. The CDR3 contains 16 residues. CDR1 MNHEY and CDR2 SVGEGT come from the germline V gene. Trimming cost V 2 bases and J 0 bases, with 14 bases left between them. The CDR3 here is CASSYPPGYISYEQYF. Here the CDR3 DNA reads TGTGCCAGCAGTTACCCTCCCGGATATATCTCCTACGAGCAGTACTTC.

The chain links TRBV6-2 or TRBV6-3 to TRBJ2-7; the match to TRBD2 covers 7 bases. The CDR3 extends over 17 amino acids. The junction had 19 bases not matched to a gene; V was cut back by 5 bases and J by 6 bases. Looked up from germline, CDR1 is MNHEY and CDR2 is SVGEGT. The chain's CDR3 is CASSTIRWAGVFREQYV. The CDR3 DNA reads TGTGCCAGCAGTACAATCCGCTGGGCGGGAGTCTTCCGCGAGCAGTACGTC.

This clone was found a few times. The chain has TRBV7-2 and TRBJ1-2, with 7 bases fitting TRBD1. The CDR3 spans 15 residues. Germline CDR1 reads SGHTA; CDR2 reads FQGNSA. The trim removed 5 bases at V and 3 bases at J, leaving 9 bases unmatched. CDR3: CASSPGTEPYYGYTF. CDR3 nucleotides: TGTGCCAGCAGCCCCGGGACAGAACCCTACTATGGCTACACCTTC.

The chain is built from TRBV6-5 and TRBJ1-1; tentative D call: TRBD1 (5 bases). The CDR3 runs 15 residues. V was cut by 0 bases and J by 0 bases, with 8 bases left in between. Germline loops: CDR1 MNHEY, CDR2 SVGAGI. CDR3 DNA sequence: TGTGCCAGCAGTTACTCGGGACGGCTGAACACTGAAGCTTTCTTT. As protein: CASSYSGRLNTEAFF.

This chain uses TRBV7-2 with TRBJ1-2, with no clear D. The ends were cut back, 3 bases at V and 5 bases at J, with 22 bases in the middle. The CDR3 has 17 amino acids. CDR1 and CDR2 (germline): SGHTA, FQGNSA. The CDR3 nucleotides read TGTGCCAGCAGCTTGAAGGCGATCCCATCGGAGGAGTATGGCTACACCTTC. This sequence encodes CASSLKAIPSEEYGYTF.

The chain has TRBV9 and TRBJ2-2; no reliable D call. V lost 1 base and J 2 bases, leaving 12 bases between the germline ends. This CDR3 spans 16 amino acids. Germline V CDR1 and CDR2: SGDLS, YYNGEE. DNA for the CDR3: TGTGCCAGCAGCGTAAATTGGGGTCCCAACACCGGGGAGCTGTTTTTT. Amino acids: CASSVNWGPNTGELFF.

The V and J genes are TRBV13 and TRBJ2-5; D may be TRBD2 (5 bases). From germline, CDR1 is PRHDT and CDR2 FYEKMQ (reference sequence). Trimming shortened V by 3 bases and J by 1 base, and 6 bases separated the two germline ends. The CDR3 length is 13 residues. CDR3 region: CASSLRVQETQYF. For the CDR3, the DNA is TGTGCCAGCAGCTTGAGGGTCCAAGAGACCCAGTACTTC.

The rearrangement joins TRBV7-9 to TRBJ1-4; D might be TRBD1 (6 bases). The germline V and J ends were trimmed by 0 bases and 2 bases, with 13 bases remaining between them. The CDR3 length is 17 residues. Per the germline V gene, CDR1 is SEHNR and CDR2 is FQNEAQ (reference sequence). The CDR3 loop reads CASSLAGARSTNEKLFF. CDR3 DNA sequence: TGTGCCAGCAGCTTAGCGGGGGCGAGGTCGACTAATGAAAAACTGTTTTTT.

The genes are TRBV4-3 and TRBJ2-3, with D possibly called TRBD1 or TRBD2 (6 bases each). CDR1 and CDR2 from the germline V gene are LGHNA and YSLEER. The CDR3 length is 16 residues. Trimming removed 2 bases at V and 2 bases at J, with 14 bases between. CDR3 residues: CASSQKGGGPTDTQYF. Written as DNA, the CDR3 is TGCGCCAGCAGCCAAAAGGGGGGAGGCCCCACAGATACGCAGTATTTT.

V usage is TRBV5-6 and J usage is TRBJ2-1; no clear D gene. The CDR3 sequence is 14 residues long. Germline V gene lookup returns CDR1 SGHDT and CDR2 YYEEEE. The germline V and J ends were trimmed by 1 base and 3 bases, with 8 bases remaining between them. The CDR3 spells CASSLMWNYNEQFF. The CDR3 region has the DNA TGTGCCAGCAGCTTGATGTGGAACTACAATGAGCAGTTCTTC.

V usage is TRBV27 and J usage is TRBJ2-7; perhaps D is TRBD1 or TRBD2 (5 bases each). V was clipped by 4 bases and J by 7 bases, with 8 bases between them. The CDR3 extends over 11 amino acids. Germline CDR1 and CDR2: MNHEY and SMNVEV (reference sequence). The CDR3 DNA follows: TGTGCCAGCAGTTCAGGGACGGAGCAGTACGTC. Its protein product is CASSSGTEQYV.

The rearrangement uses TRBV2 and TRBJ1-5, with 9 bases lining up with TRBD1. Germline trimming cut 7 bases from V and 11 bases from J; bases unmatched to any gene: 15. Germline V gene data show CDR1 as SNHLY and CDR2 as FYNNEI. The CDR3 runs 15 residues. CDR3 nucleotide sequence: TGTGCCAGCATGAGGGACAGGGTACCCGGATGGACCCAGCATTTT. Translating gives CASMRDRVPGWTQHF. Full variable domain (outside the CDR3, taken from reference TRBV2 and TRBJ1-5): EPEVTQTPSHQVTQMGQEVILRCVPISNHLYFYWYRQILGQKVEFLVSFYNNEISEKSEIFDDQFSVERPDGSNFTLKIRSTKLEDSAMYFCASMRDRVPGWTQHFGDGTRLSIL.

The CDR3 region is CASSLSGSTEAFF. CDR3 sequence (DNA): TGTGCCAGCAGCTTGTCAGGGAGCACTGAAGCTTTCTTT. The rearrangement links TRBV11-3 to TRBJ1-1, with a weak D call TRBD1 (5 bases). From germline, CDR1 is SGHNT and CDR2 YENEEA. Trimming shortened V by 3 bases and J by 4 bases, and 9 bases separated the two germline ends. This CDR3 has 13 amino acids. Looking up the rest from reference TRBV11-3 and TRBJ1-1 gives the full variable domain: EAGVVQSPRYKIIEKKQPVAFWCNPISGHNTLYWYLQNLGQGPELLIRYENEEAVDDSQLPKDRFSAERLKGVDSTLKIQPAELGDSAVYLCASSLSGSTEAFFGQGTRLTVV.

This chain joins TRBV9 and TRBJ1-4; D remains ambiguous. The CDR3 covers 13 residues. V was cut by 1 base and J by 5 bases, with 6 bases left in between. The V gene's germline CDR1 is SGDLS and CDR2 YYNGEE. CDR3 sequence reads: CASSVSFNEKLFF. The CDR3 coding sequence is TGTGCCAGCAGCGTATCATTCAATGAAAAACTGTTTTTT.